The rows below give T cell receptor beta chains drawn from one sample of a study of blood T cell repertoires in COVID-19. Profiled with immunoSEQ multiplex PCR; TCRdb holds only in-frame clones, not every one. The table lists about 260,000 clones, more than 80% of them singletons. Material: peripheral blood. Receptor source: a woman between 40 and 50 years old with acute or convalescent COVID-19. Each CDR3 is given with its conserved first and last residue. The D gene is left open where the match is weak. Only some rows state a clone size, as once, few, many or a class for expanded clones.

>.|.|TRBV18|TRBJ1-3
TGTGCCAGCTCAATTGAAGGGGGACCCTTCTCTGGAAACACCATATATTTT
CASSIEGGPFSGNTIYF
>TRBD1|.|TRBV9|TRBJ1-1
TGTGCCAGCAGCGTAGAGGGGGCAGGGGCTTGGAACACTGAAGCTTTCTTT
CASSVEGAGAWNTEAFF
>TRBD2|.|TRBV19|TRBJ2-5
TGTGCCAGTAATGCGGGGGGGATAGAGACCCAGTACTTC
CASNAGGIETQYF
>.|.|TRBV19|TRBJ2-2
TGTGCCAGTACCTTCTACAGGGAGAACACCGGGGAGCTGTTTTTT
CASTFYRENTGELFF
>.|.|TRBV7-2|TRBJ2-2
TGTGCCAGCAGCAAACAAGGGGGCGGGGAGCTGTTTTTT
CASSKQGGGELFF
>TRBD1|.|TRBV10-3|TRBJ2-1
TGTGCCATCAGTCAAGGACAGGGAGGCAACAATGAGCAGTTCTTC
CAISQGQGGNNEQFF
>TRBD1|few|TRBV9|TRBJ2-5
TGTGCCAGCAGCGTAGTGACAGGGGGAGGTGAGACCCAGTACTTC
CASSVVTGGGETQYF
>.|few|TRBV7-3|TRBJ2-2
TGTGCCAGCAGCTTAGCACAGGGAAGCGTGACCGGGGAGCTGTTTTTT
CASSLAQGSVTGELFF
>.|.|TRBV5-1|TRBJ1-1
TGCGCCAGCAGCTCAGTCGGGGGCACTGAAGCTTTCTTT
CASSSVGGTEAFF
>TRBD1|.|TRBV3-1/TRBV3-2|TRBJ1-4
TGTGCCAGCAGCCCCCGGGACAGAATAGGGGAAAAACTGTTTTTT
CASSPRDRIGEKLFF
>.|.|TRBV4-2|TRBJ1-5
TGTGCCAGCAGCCAGAACAGGGTTACCAATCAGCCCCAGCATTTT
CASSQNRVTNQPQHF
>TRBD1|once|TRBV7-9|TRBJ2-5
TGTGCCAGCAGCTCAGGGGGCCGGGAGACCCAGTACTTC
CASSSGGRETQYF
>.|once|TRBV7-8|TRBJ1-1
TGTGCCAGCAGCTTACGGTGGCGGAGGAACACTGAAGCTTTCTTT
CASSLRWRRNTEAFF
>.|.|TRBV3-1/TRBV3-2|TRBJ1-5
TGTGCCAGCAGCCAGTCCAGGGGTTGGCAGCCCCAGCATTTT
CASSQSRGWQPQHF
>.|.|TRBV5-1|TRBJ1-1
TGCGCCAGCAGCTTAACGACAGTCTTGAACACTGAAGCTTTCTTT
CASSLTTVLNTEAFF
>TRBD1|.|TRBV3-1/TRBV3-2|TRBJ1-1
TGTGCCAGCAGCCCACACTCCCCGACAGGGCAAGAAGCTTTCTTT
CASSPHSPTGQEAFF
>TRBD1|.|TRBV7-2|TRBJ1-5
TGTGCCAGCAGCTTAGATGGGACAGGGGTTCAGCCCCAGCATTTT
CASSLDGTGVQPQHF
>TRBD1|.|TRBV3-1/TRBV3-2|TRBJ2-2
TGTGCCAGCAGCAGGCGACAGGGGGCTTTTTTTGGCGGGGAGCTGTTTTTT
CASSRRQGAFFGGELFF
>.|.|TRBV7-2|TRBJ1-2
TGTGCCAGCAGCTTACCAGGCCTTAACTATGGCTACACCTTC
CASSLPGLNYGYTF
>.|.|TRBV7-8|TRBJ1-5
TGTGCCAGCAGCTTAGTATGGACACTGTATAGCAATCAGCCCCAGCATTTT
CASSLVWTLYSNQPQHF
>TRBD1|.|TRBV6-1|TRBJ1-2
TGTGCCAGCAGTGAAAGAGACAGGGAGTCTGGCTACACCTTC
CASSERDRESGYTF
>.|few|TRBV28|TRBJ1-4
TGTGCCAGCAGTTCGGGGGTTATCGAAAAACTGTTTTTT
CASSSGVIEKLFF
>TRBD1|.|TRBV24-1|TRBJ1-2
TGTGCCACCAGTCCACAGGGGGCGGCTAACTATGGCTACACCTTC
CATSPQGAANYGYTF
>.|.|TRBV18|TRBJ1-2
TGTGCCAGCTCACCTCGACAGGACGATGGCTACACCTTC
CASSPRQDDGYTF
>TRBD2|.|TRBV7-2|TRBJ2-5
TGTGCCAGTGCCCGGGGGGGTGCGGAGACCCAGTACTTC
CASARGGAETQYF
>TRBD1|once|TRBV5-5|TRBJ1-6
TGTGCCAGCAATTCAGGCAGGGGGGAGAGCTCCTATAATTCACCCCTCCACTTT
CASNSGRGESSYNSPLHF
>.|once|TRBV21-1|TRBJ1-2
TGTGCCAGCAGCCCCGACCAACAGGGCCTCATTAACTATGGCTACACCTTC
CASSPDQQGLINYGYTF
>.|.|TRBV5-4|TRBJ2-3
TGTGCCAGTAGCGAGATTAGCACAGATACGCAGTATTTT
CASSEISTDTQYF
>.|.|TRBV5-8|TRBJ1-1
TGTGCCAGCGCCTCCCGGGGGGATGTGAGAACTTTCTTT
CASASRGDVRTFF
>TRBD1|.|TRBV6-1|TRBJ1-1
TGTGCCAGCAGTGAAAGGGGACAGAATAAAGCTTTCTTT
CASSERGQNKAFF
>.|.|TRBV4-1|TRBJ1-2
TGCGCCAGCAGCCAAGATAGGGGGGGATCTAACTATGGCTACACCTTC
CASSQDRGGSNYGYTF
>TRBD1|.|TRBV6-5|TRBJ1-1
TGTGCCAGCAGCCTTCCGGGACAGCCTGAAGCTTTCTTT
CASSLPGQPEAFF
>.|once|TRBV5-5|TRBJ1-1
TGTGCCAGCAGCCCGGGCGGGGAGAACACTGAAGCTTTCTTT
CASSPGGENTEAFF
>TRBD1|few|TRBV27|TRBJ1-2
TGTGCCAGCAGACCGGGACAGGTTTGGTATGGCTACACCTTC
CASRPGQVWYGYTF
>.|.|TRBV6-5|TRBJ1-2
TGTGCCAGCAGTTACCCCGGAGATGGCTACACCTTC
CASSYPGDGYTF
>.|.|TRBV5-7|TRBJ1-3
TGTGCCAGCAGCTTGGATCGGGTCGAAGGAAACACCATATATTTT
CASSLDRVEGNTIYF
>.|.|TRBV19|TRBJ1-4
TGTGCCAGTAGTCCAGACATTACAACTAATGAAAAACTGTTTTTT
CASSPDITTNEKLFF
>.|once|TRBV6-5|TRBJ1-2
TGTGCCAGCAGTAATACTAACTATGGCTACACCTTC
CASSNTNYGYTF
>.|.|TRBV19|TRBJ1-5
TGTGCCAGTAGGAGGTTCCACCGAACTTACAATCAGCCCCAGCATTTT
CASRRFHRTYNQPQHF
>TRBD2|.|TRBV9|TRBJ2-3
TGTGCCAGCAGCCTGGGACTAGCGGGGGGGCCGGGGACGCAGTATTTT
CASSLGLAGGPGTQYF
>TRBD1|.|TRBV6-2/TRBV6-3|TRBJ1-2
TGTGCCAGCAGTCGACACGACAGGGAGGACTATGGCTACACCTTC
CASSRHDREDYGYTF
>TRBD1|.|TRBV4-2|TRBJ2-5
TGTGCCAGCAGCCAACGGGGAGGACAGGGAGTTCAAGAGACCCAGTACTTC
CASSQRGGQGVQETQYF
>TRBD1|.|TRBV5-1|TRBJ1-2
TGCGCCAGCAGCCCAGGACAGGAGATATATGGCTACACCTTC
CASSPGQEIYGYTF
>TRBD1|.|TRBV12-5|TRBJ1-6
TGTGCTAGTGGTTTGGTACCAACACGGGACAGAAATTCACCCCTCCACTTT
CASGLVPTRDRNSPLHF
>TRBD1|.|TRBV2|TRBJ1-2
TGTGCCAGCAGTGAATTTGGGGACAGCTATGGCTACACCTTC
CASSEFGDSYGYTF
>.|.|TRBV9|TRBJ2-2
TGTGCCAGCAGCCGATCGGAGGGGGAGCTGTTTTTT
CASSRSEGELFF
>TRBD1|.|TRBV28|TRBJ1-1
TGTGCCAGCAGGCCGGGACAGTTTTACACTGAAGCTTTCTTT
CASRPGQFYTEAFF
>TRBD1|.|TRBV18|TRBJ1-5
TGTGCCAGCTCACAGCGACAGGGCAGTCAGCCCCAGCATTTT
CASSQRQGSQPQHF
>TRBD2|.|TRBV4-1|TRBJ2-5
TGCGCCAGCAGCCAAGATAGGCTAGCGGGGGGGCAAGAGACCCAGTACTTC
CASSQDRLAGGQETQYF
>.|.|TRBV6-1|TRBJ2-5
TGTGCCAGCAGTGAAAGGAGGGGGGGGACATACGAGACCCAGTACTTC
CASSERRGGTYETQYF